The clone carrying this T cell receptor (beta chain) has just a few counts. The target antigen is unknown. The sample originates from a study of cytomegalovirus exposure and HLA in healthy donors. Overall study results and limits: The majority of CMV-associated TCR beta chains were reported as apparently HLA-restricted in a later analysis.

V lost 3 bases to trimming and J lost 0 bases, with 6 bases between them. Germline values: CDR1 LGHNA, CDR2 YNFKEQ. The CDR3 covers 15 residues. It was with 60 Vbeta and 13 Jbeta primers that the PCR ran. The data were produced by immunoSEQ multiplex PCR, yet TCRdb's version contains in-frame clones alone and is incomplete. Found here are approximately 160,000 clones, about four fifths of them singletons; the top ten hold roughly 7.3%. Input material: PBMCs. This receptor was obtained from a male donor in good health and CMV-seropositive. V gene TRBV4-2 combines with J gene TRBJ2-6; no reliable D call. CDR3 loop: CASSHASSGANVLTF. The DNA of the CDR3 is TGTGCCAGCAGCCATGCGAGCTCTGGGGCCAACGTCCTGACTTTC.